This is a list of T cell receptor beta chains from one sample in a study of technical replicates of blood from a handful of donors. Some clones are missing from TCRdb's copy, which holds only in-frame ones; the method was immunoSEQ multiplex PCR. The sample has about 72,000 clones, 80% to 95% seen once. The sequenced material came from T cells isolated from PBMCs. The receptors stem from a human donor in good health. Each CDR3 is given with its conserved first and last residue. The D gene is left open where the match is weak. Expanded clones are given a class, and other clones once, few, many or no size at all.

j_gene | v_gene | abundance | d_gene | CDR3nt | CDR3aa
TRBJ1-3 | TRBV6-6 | - | - | TGTGCCAGCACCCCAAGTAGCTCTGGAAACACCATATATTTT | CASTPSSSGNTIYF
TRBJ2-7 | TRBV2 | - | - | TGTGCCAGCAGTGACCCAGACATCGAGCAGTACTTC | CASSDPDIEQYF
TRBJ1-4 | TRBV19 | once | TRBD1 | TGTGCCAGTAGTCGGGGTTACAGGGGAGATGAAAAACTGTTTTTT | CASSRGYRGDEKLFF
TRBJ1-2 | TRBV9 | once | - | TGTGCCAGCAGCGTATCCGGGGGAAACTATGGCTACACCTTC | CASSVSGGNYGYTF
TRBJ2-7 | TRBV11-3 | - | TRBD1 | TGTGCCAGCAGCCCCAGACAGGGGAGAACCTACGAGCAGTACTTC | CASSPRQGRTYEQYF
TRBJ2-7 | TRBV10-3 | - | - | TGTGCCATCACTACGACTGGTCCCTACGAGCAGTACTTC | CAITTTGPYEQYF
TRBJ2-1 | TRBV9 | - | TRBD2 | TGTGCCAGCGCGCCCCCGGGACTATACAATGAGCAGTTCTTC | CASAPPGLYNEQFF
TRBJ1-1 | TRBV7-9 | - | - | TGTGCCAGCAGCTCCGGCGGGGGGCCGGACACTGAAGCTTTCTTT | CASSSGGGPDTEAFF
TRBJ2-1 | TRBV27 | - | TRBD2 | TGTGCCAGCAGGGGGGCTACTAGCGGGAGCTACAATGAGCAGTTCTTC | CASRGATSGSYNEQFF
TRBJ1-1 | TRBV11-2 | - | - | TGTGCCAGCAAAGGTCAAGGGGACACTGAAGCTTTCTTT | CASKGQGDTEAFF
TRBJ2-1 | TRBV7-8 | - | - | TGTGCCAGCAGCACTCTCCCGGGTGGCAGCTCCTACAATGAGCAGTTCTTC | CASSTLPGGSSYNEQFF
TRBJ2-7 | TRBV18 | - | TRBD1 | TGTGCCAGCTCACCAGGACAGGTGATAACCTACGAGCAGTACTTC | CASSPGQVITYEQYF